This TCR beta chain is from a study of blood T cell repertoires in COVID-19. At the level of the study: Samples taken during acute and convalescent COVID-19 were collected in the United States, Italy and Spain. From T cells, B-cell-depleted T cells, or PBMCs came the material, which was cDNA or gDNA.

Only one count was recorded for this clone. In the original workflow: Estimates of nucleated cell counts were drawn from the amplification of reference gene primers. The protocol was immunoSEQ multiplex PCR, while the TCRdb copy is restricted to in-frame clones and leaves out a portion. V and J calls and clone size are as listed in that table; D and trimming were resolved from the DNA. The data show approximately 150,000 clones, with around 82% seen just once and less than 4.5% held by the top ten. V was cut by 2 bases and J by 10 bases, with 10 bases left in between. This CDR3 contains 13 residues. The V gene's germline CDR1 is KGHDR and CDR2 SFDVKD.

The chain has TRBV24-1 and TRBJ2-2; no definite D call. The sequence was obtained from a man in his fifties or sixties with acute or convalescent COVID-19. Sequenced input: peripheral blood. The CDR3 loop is CATSDYRGEELFF. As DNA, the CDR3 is TGTGCCACCAGTGATTATCGCGGCGAGGAGCTGTTTTTT.